The rows below give T cell receptor beta chains drawn from one sample of a study of radiotherapy plus CTLA-4 blockade in lung cancer. The data were produced by immunoSEQ multiplex PCR, yet TCRdb's version contains in-frame clones alone and is incomplete. The table shows tens of thousands of clones, with just under 75% occurring only once. The sequencing here drew on peripheral blood, taken from a patient treated with radiotherapy plus ipilimumab. These receptors were obtained from a human donor with non-small cell lung cancer who had stable disease on radiotherapy plus ipilimumab. CDR3s leave out the opening cysteine and the closing phenylalanine or tryptophan. Fields, in order: clone size, V gene, CDR3 protein. Clone size is not always given. Where it is, it says once, few, many or a class for expanded clones.

. TRBV25-1 ASSGRGGNQPQH
few TRBV29-1 SVGRGTVNNEQF
few TRBV5-4 ASSLVTGLQETQY
. TRBV9 ASSVKAGKTDTQY
. TRBV12-5 ASGLRAYTEAF
few TRBV20-1 SAPQDTEAF
. TRBV18 ASSAVSGANVLT
few TRBV4-2 ASSQRTGANQPQH
. TRBV30 AWHRDRGQSPLH
. TRBV5-1 ASSSRTANTEAF
. TRBV10-1 ASRGDSPRQF
. TRBV27 ASSFRDRALNGYT
once TRBV29-1 SVERLAGDEQF
. TRBV10-3 AIRPRLLASEVGDTQY
. TRBV7-8 ASSLAAWGRGGRDTEAF
. TRBV12-5 ASGRGKDSDTQY
. TRBV18 ASSPIVNTGELF
. TRBV19 ASSIGGASYEQY
medium-sized TRBV2 ASSERGASSYNEQF
. TRBV21-1 ASSPVGRVYGYT
. TRBV12-5 ASGPTRTGGETQY
. TRBV6-4 ASLWTVDHYGYT
. TRBV9 ASSGKVTGGPAVDTEAF
. TRBV4-2 ASSRGNEGWGWFSGANVLT
few TRBV5-4 ASSNSGGAYNEQF
. TRBV10-1 ASSESTGVDQPQH
. TRBV7-2 ASSVGLAGFSYEQY
. TRBV7-2 ASSLGVGGSNYGYT
. TRBV2 ASTSQGSQPQH
. TRBV28 ASSLGWGPYT
once TRBV7-2 ASSSTRTSYEQY
. TRBV15 ATSSYTGYGGELF
. TRBV5-6 ASSRGLGGTYEQY
. TRBV2 ASSGDRGRMAGELF
. TRBV18 ASSPLRETETQY
. TRBV7-2 ASTPAGLTEAF